The rows below give T cell receptor beta chains drawn from one sample of a study of cytomegalovirus exposure and HLA in healthy donors. Sequencing was performed with immunoSEQ multiplex PCR; in TCRdb, only in-frame clones are kept and a portion is missing. The repertoire includes around 200,000 clones, 88% of them detected once, and about 2.9% sits in the top ten. The material sequenced was PBMCs. All receptors derive from a woman aged 18-30 years in good health and CMV-seronegative. The CDR3 runs from the conserved cysteine through the conserved F or W. A D gene is named only where the DNA matches it firmly. Only some rows state a clone size, as once, few, many or a class for expanded clones.

size	D	V	J	length	DNA	CDR3
.	.	TRBV28	TRBJ2-3	14	TGTGCCAGCAGTCGGGGGGACATCACAGATACGCAGTATTTT	CASSRGDITDTQYF
.	.	TRBV5-3	TRBJ2-1	14	TGTGCCAGAAGCTTGGCCCAGGGGCAGGAAGAGCAGTTCTTC	CARSLAQGQEEQFF
.	.	TRBV6-6	TRBJ2-7	12	TGTGCCAGCAGTTCAACAGGGTACGAGCAGTACTTC	CASSSTGYEQYF
.	.	TRBV30	TRBJ2-5	14	TGTGCCTGGAGTGTTACGGGGGGCGGCGAGACCCAGTACTTC	CAWSVTGGGETQYF
few	TRBD2	TRBV28	TRBJ2-3	15	TGTGCCAGCAGTTTGCTTAGTAGCGGGAGGGATACGCAGTATTTT	CASSLLSSGRDTQYF
few	.	TRBV10-3	TRBJ2-3	14	TGTGCCATCAGTGGGACTCCCTCGGGAGATACGCAGTATTTT	CAISGTPSGDTQYF
.	.	TRBV27	TRBJ2-1	15	TGTGCCAGCAGTTTATTTTCTAGCTCCTACAATGAGCAGTTCTTC	CASSLFSSSYNEQFF
.	.	TRBV11-2	TRBJ1-5	14	TGTGCCAGCAGCTTATCTGGCTTCAATCAGCCCCAGCATTTT	CASSLSGFNQPQHF
.	.	TRBV27	TRBJ1-1	14	TGTGCCAGCAGTTTATTGGGCGGGCTCACTGAAGCTTTCTTT	CASSLLGGLTEAFF
.	TRBD1	TRBV14	TRBJ2-1	15	TGTGCCAGCAGCCAAGATTGGAGGACCGGGACAGTACAGTTCTTC	CASSQDWRTGTVQFF
.	.	TRBV5-6	TRBJ1-4	14	TGTGCCAGCAGCTTGTCGCCGGTTAATGAAAAACTGTTTTTT	CASSLSPVNEKLFF
once	.	TRBV10-3	TRBJ2-1	14	TGTGCCATCAGTTGGAGCGGAGTCTACAATGAGCAGTTCTTC	CAISWSGVYNEQFF
.	TRBD2	TRBV5-5	TRBJ2-1	16	TGTGCCAGCAGCTTGCAGCGGTCCAGCGGGAGGCTTGAGCAGTTCTTC	CASSLQRSSGRLEQFF
.	.	TRBV5-6	TRBJ1-3	14	TGTGCCAGCAGCTTCTTTAATGAGGGAAACACCATATATTTT	CASSFFNEGNTIYF
.	.	TRBV21-1	TRBJ2-7	17	TGTGCCAGCAGCAATGGTCTAGGAGGATCAGCCCAATACGAGCAGTACTTC	CASSNGLGGSAQYEQYF
.	TRBD2	TRBV9	TRBJ2-3	15	TGTGCCAGCAGCGTAGCTAGCGGGATGTCAGATACGCAGTATTTT	CASSVASGMSDTQYF
once	.	TRBV27	TRBJ2-5	12	TGTGCCAGCAGTTTATCCGGGGAGACCCAGTACTTC	CASSLSGETQYF
.	.	TRBV28	TRBJ1-2	13	TGTGCCAGCAGAGTGGCAACAGGGCATGGCTACACCTTC	CASRVATGHGYTF
.	.	TRBV27	TRBJ2-7	14	TGTGCCAGCAGTTCAGAATCCGCCCCCTACGAGCAGTACTTC	CASSSESAPYEQYF
once	TRBD2	TRBV7-9	TRBJ2-1	15	TGTGCCAGCAGCTTTAGCGGGAGAAATTTCGATGAGCAGTTCTTC	CASSFSGRNFDEQFF
.	.	TRBV28	TRBJ1-2	13	TGTGCCAGCAGTTTTTCCGTCAACTATGGCTACACCTTC	CASSFSVNYGYTF
once	TRBD1	TRBV27	TRBJ1-2	14	TGTGCCAGCTCCCCCGCGACAGGGGGCTATGGCTACACCTTC	CASSPATGGYGYTF
.	TRBD1	TRBV27	TRBJ1-3	15	TGTGCCAGCAGTGTCGACAGGGATCGGAGAAACACCATATATTTT	CASSVDRDRRNTIYF
.	TRBD2	TRBV30	TRBJ2-1	11	TGTGCCCGGGCTAGCGGGGACAAGCAGTTCTTC	CARASGDKQFF
.	.	TRBV6-5	TRBJ2-2	15	TGTGCCAGCAGTTACTCGATGGAGGAGGGAGGGGAGCTGTTTTTT	CASSYSMEEGGELFF
.	.	TRBV2	TRBJ2-7	12	TGTGCCAGCAGCGGTATCTCCCACGAGCAGTACTTC	CASSGISHEQYF
.	TRBD2	TRBV4-2	TRBJ2-1	17	TGTGCCAGCAGCCAAGAATGGTCTAGCGGAGTTTACAATGAGCAGTTCTTC	CASSQEWSSGVYNEQFF
.	TRBD1	TRBV6-5	TRBJ1-2	13	TGTGCCAGCAGGTCAACAGGGGCGCGAGGCTACACCTTC	CASRSTGARGYTF
.	.	TRBV5-6	TRBJ2-3	13	TGTGCCAGCAGCGCGGGGCCTTTACCTACGCAGTATTTT	CASSAGPLPTQYF
once	.	TRBV9	TRBJ2-7	15	TGTGCCAGCAGCGCGACCCCAGGGGGGTCAAGCGAGCAGTACTTC	CASSATPGGSSEQYF